The entry below describes one TCR beta chain. This entry is derived from a study of blood T cell repertoires in COVID-19. Study in general: There were acute and convalescent COVID-19 samples, and they came from the United States, Italy and Spain.

Residents of over 20 US areas, aged about 18 to 89 years, made up the participants. Exposed participants encountered a COVID-19 case during the 2 weeks preceding study entry. Original methodology: Reference gene primer amplification gave nucleated cell count estimates. Sequencing used immunoSEQ multiplex PCR; TCRdb keeps in-frame clones, though not all of them. The V and J calls and clone size come from that table; D and trimming were worked out from the DNA. The data contain approximately 340,000 clones, approximately 90% of them singletons. Input material: PBMCs or T cells enriched from blood (not recorded which). This TCR was recovered from a middle-aged woman who had been exposed to COVID-19.

This CDR3 reads CASRTGAGETQYF. CDR3 nucleotide sequence: TGTGCCAGCAGAACGGGCGCGGGAGAGACCCAGTACTTC. This chain connects TRBV7-9 to TRBJ2-5, with D possibly TRBD2 on 5 matching bases. V lost 6 bases and J lost 4, with 12 bases in between. The CDR3 totals 13 residues. From germline, CDR1 is SEHNR and CDR2 FQNEAQ (reference sequence).